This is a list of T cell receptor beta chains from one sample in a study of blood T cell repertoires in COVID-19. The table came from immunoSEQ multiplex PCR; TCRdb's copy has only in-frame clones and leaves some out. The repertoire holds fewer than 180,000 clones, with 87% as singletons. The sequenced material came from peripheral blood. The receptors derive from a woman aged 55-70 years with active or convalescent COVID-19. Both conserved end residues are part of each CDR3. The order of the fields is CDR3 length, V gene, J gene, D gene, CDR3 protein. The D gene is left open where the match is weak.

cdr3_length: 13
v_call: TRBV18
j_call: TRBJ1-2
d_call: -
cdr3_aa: CASSEAGADGYTF

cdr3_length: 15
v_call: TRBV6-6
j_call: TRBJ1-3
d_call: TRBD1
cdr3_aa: CASSTQGAQGNTIYF

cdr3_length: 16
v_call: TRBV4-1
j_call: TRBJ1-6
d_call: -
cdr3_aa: CASSQLTGDNNSPLHF

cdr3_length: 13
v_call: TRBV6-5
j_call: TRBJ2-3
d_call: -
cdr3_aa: CASSYTGTDTQYF

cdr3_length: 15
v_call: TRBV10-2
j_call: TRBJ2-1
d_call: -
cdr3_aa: CASSAELVTDNEQFF

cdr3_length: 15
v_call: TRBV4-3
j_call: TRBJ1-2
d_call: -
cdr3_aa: CASSQDFGGGYGYTF

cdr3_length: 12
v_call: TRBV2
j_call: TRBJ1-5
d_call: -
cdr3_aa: CASSESGQPQHF

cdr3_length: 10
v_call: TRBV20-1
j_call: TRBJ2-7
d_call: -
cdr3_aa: CSVLSYEQYF

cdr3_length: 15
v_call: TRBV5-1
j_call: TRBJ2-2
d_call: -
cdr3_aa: CASGLSGQNTGELFF

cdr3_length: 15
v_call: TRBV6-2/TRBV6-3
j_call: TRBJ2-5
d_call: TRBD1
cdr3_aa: CASSYMDRAQETQYF

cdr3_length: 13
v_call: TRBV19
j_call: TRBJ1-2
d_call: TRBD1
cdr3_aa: CASSATTGGGYTF

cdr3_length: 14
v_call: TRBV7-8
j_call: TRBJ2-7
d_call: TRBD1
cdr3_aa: CASSLVGTGLEQYF

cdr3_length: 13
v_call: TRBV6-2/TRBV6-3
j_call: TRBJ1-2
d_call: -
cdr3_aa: CASSLQAYYGYTF

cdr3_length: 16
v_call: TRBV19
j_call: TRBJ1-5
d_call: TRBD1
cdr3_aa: CASSHKFQGAGQPQHF

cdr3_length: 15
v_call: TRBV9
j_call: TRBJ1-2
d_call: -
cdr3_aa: CASSVAPDRNYGYTF

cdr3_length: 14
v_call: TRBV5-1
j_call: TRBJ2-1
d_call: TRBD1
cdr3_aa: CASSLQTGGNEQFF

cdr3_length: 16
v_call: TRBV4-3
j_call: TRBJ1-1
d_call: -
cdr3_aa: CASSQMILVPGTEAFF

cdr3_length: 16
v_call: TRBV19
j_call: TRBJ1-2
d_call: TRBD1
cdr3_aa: CASSIAQDRAGYGYTF

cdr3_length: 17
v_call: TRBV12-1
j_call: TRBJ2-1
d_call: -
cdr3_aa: CASSSFGGGGFKNEQFF

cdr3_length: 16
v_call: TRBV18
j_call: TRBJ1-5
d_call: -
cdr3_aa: CASSLRWGDSNQPQHF

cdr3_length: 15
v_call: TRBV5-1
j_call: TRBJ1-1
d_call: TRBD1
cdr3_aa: CASSLQDRGGTEAFF

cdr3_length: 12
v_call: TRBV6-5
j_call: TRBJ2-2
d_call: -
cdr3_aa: CASSVYTGELFF

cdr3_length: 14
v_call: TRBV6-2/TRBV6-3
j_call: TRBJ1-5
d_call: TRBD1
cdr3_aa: CASSYPPRGQPQHF

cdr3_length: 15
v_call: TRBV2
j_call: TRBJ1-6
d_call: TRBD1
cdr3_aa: CASSEQDRAISPLHF

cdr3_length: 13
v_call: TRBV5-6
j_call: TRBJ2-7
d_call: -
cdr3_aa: CASSVTSTYEQYF

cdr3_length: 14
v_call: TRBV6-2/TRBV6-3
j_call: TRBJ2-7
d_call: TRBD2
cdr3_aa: CASNPRRGAYEQYF

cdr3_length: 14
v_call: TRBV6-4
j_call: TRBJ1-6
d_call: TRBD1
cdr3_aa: CASSTGARGSPLHF

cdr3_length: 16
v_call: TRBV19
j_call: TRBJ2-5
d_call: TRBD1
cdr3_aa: CASSRTGGRQGETQYF

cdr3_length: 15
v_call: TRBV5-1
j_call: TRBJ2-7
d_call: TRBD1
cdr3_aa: CASRAGTASSYEQYF

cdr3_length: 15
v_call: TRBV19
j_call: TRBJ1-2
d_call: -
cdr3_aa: CASSTSGGLWNGYTF

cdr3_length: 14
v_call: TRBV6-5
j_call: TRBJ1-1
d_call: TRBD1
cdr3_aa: CASSYSPGGIEAFF